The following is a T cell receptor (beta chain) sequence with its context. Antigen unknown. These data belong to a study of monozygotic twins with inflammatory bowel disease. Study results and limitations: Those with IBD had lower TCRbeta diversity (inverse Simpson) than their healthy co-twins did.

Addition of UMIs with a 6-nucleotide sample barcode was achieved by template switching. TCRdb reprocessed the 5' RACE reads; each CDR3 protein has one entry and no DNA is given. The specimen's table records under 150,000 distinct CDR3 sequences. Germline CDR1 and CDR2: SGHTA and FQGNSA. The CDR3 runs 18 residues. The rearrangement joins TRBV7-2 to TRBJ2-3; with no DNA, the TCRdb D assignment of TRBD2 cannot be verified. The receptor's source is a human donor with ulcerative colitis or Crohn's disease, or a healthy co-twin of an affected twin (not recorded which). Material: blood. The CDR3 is CASSLAARLAGITDTQYF.